The T cell receptor beta chain under discussion was sequenced for a study of cytomegalovirus exposure and HLA in healthy donors. 13 Jbeta primers and 60 Vbeta primers were used for the PCR. In the original workflow: A later analysis counted 70 million to 85 million unique TCR beta chains, some 10 million shared. Sequencing was performed with immunoSEQ multiplex PCR; in TCRdb, only in-frame clones are kept and a portion is missing. V and J calls and clone size are copied from that table; D and trimming were computed from the DNA. Of some 95,000 clones in the sample, about four fifths were seen once. The CDR3 sequence is 15 residues long. V was pared by 3 bases and J by 2 bases, with 4 bases of the junction left unmatched. Germline assignment: CDR1 MNHEY and CDR2 SMNVEV (reference sequence).

The source is a woman aged 35 to 49 in good health and CMV-seropositive. Sequences were obtained from PBMCs. The rearrangement uses TRBV27 and TRBJ2-1; 7 bases are a match to TRBD1. CDR3 loop: CASSFQDRPYNEQFF. CDR3 coding DNA: TGTGCCAGCAGTTTCCAGGACAGGCCCTACAATGAGCAGTTCTTC.